This T cell receptor (beta chain) was sequenced for a study of shared clonotypes between healthy human individuals. Generated by immunoSEQ multiplex PCR, the TCRdb table keeps only in-frame clones and is missing some. The sample holds more than 900,000 clones, about 80% seen once. Notes on the study in general: Limited genetic and exposure-history diversity came from having few donors. Some naive CD4 clonotypes, roughly 4.8%, turned up in common across four donors.

Donors included only healthy HIV-negative adults lacking recent acute infections or vaccinations. CD4+ cells underwent separation, giving CD45RA+ naive and CD45RA-negative memory subsets. Concerning this clone itself: Its specificity is unknown. A single base separates this from a much larger clone, so it may be a read error.

Germline CDR1 SEHNR, CDR2 FQNEAQ (reference sequence). Trimming cost V 5 bases and J 5 bases, with 13 bases left between them. The CDR3 consists of 13 residues. Sequencing was carried out using memory CD4+ T cells from PBMCs. This sample's subset: CD45RA-negative fraction. The receptor was derived from a man between 18 and 35 years old in good health. Some clones in this sample may be carry-over from other donors' samples. V and J are TRBV7-9 and TRBJ2-7; D is unresolved. CDR3 sequence: CASSLSSIHEQYF. The CDR3 DNA reads TGTGCCAGCAGCCTCTCCTCCATCCACGAGCAGTACTTC.